Detailed here is one T cell receptor (beta chain). The antigen is not known. This sample is part of a study of OX40 agonist ivuxolimab in advanced cancers. Study-wide context: Previous treatment with anti-PD-1, anti-PD-L1 or anti-CTLA-4 therapy was allowed; 40% had received some. Whole-study findings and limits: The study observed clonal expansion of CD4+ and CD8+ blood T cells by week 6 at 0.1 to 3.0 mg/kg.

Losses at the gene ends were 6 bases for V and 6 bases for J; bases not matched to a gene: 10. Germline CDR1 reads WSHSY; CDR2 reads SAAADI. The CDR3 is 16 amino acids. At cycle 4 day 1, cycle 7 day 1, and baseline, blood was sampled. Repertoires were generated with immunoSEQ multiplex PCR, while TCRdb's copy carries only in-frame clones and drops some. The data hold over 85,000 clones, with roughly nine tenths observed a single time. The chain joins TRBV10-2 to TRBJ2-3, with 12 positions matching TRBD2. This receptor was taken from an adult with an advanced solid tumor such as melanoma, head and neck, liver or kidney cancer. Specimen: CD4+ or CD8+ T cells sorted from blood, collected in a trial of the OX40 agonist ivuxolimab. In DNA form, the CDR3 reads TGCGCCAGCAGACTGACTAGCGGGAGACGGGGGGATACGCAGTATTTT. Amino acids: CASRLTSGRRGDTQYF.